These 9 T cell receptor beta chains share one sample of origin, sequenced in a study of CD8+CD57+ T cells in acquired aplastic anemia (dated by TCRdb to 2016 to 2019). Sequencing was carried out with an Illumina HiSeq 2000. Profiling of TCR beta VDJ combinations and CDR3 sequences used genomic DNA as the template. The public sequencing data were trimmed at Q25 with fastp and processed into clonotypes with MiXCR by TCRdb, which kept only in-frame beta chains. Every entry covers one CDR3 protein and lists the most common genes and DNA from its rows. This sample is represented by roughly 200,000 distinct CDR3 sequences; 50% to 65% of them were singletons. About 42% of the sample rests with the top ten. Flow cytometry had shown CD8+CD57+ cell expansion in the patients selected for sequencing. Sequencing was carried out using sorted CD4+, CD8+, or CD8+CD57+ T cells (not recorded which) from PBMCs. The receptor source for this set is a human donor with aplastic anemia.

V gene TRBV10-1 combines with J gene TRBJ2-5; 7 positions match TRBD2. Germline V lookup: CDR1 WNHNN, CDR2 SYGVQD (reference sequence). This CDR3 has 15 residues. Trimming took 4 bases from V and 7 from J; bases not matched to a gene: 12. This CDR3 is CASSGETSPSGTQYF. In DNA, the CDR3 is TGCGCCAGCAGTGGGGAGACTAGCCCTAGTGGGACCCAGTACTTC.

The chain recombines TRBV19 with TRBJ1-3; no reliable D call. Trimming pared 5 bases from V and 5 bases from J, leaving 7 bases between. CDR1 is LNHDA and CDR2 is SQIVND in the germline V gene (reference sequence). The CDR3 runs 12 residues. CDR3 sequence: CASSVRRNTIYF. Written as DNA, the CDR3 is TGTGCCAGTAGTGTCAGGAGAAACACCATATATTTT.

This clonotype was detected many times. The V call is TRBV20-1, the J call TRBJ2-1, with D tentatively TRBD2 (5 bases). CDR3 length: 13 residues. With 0 bases removed from V and 13 bases from J, the gap between germline ends came to 16 bases. Germline V gene lookup returns CDR1 DFQATT and CDR2 SNEGSKA (reference sequence). The CDR3 loop reads CSARDLSAGVQFF. DNA for the CDR3: TGCAGTGCTAGAGATCTATCTGCCGGGGTCCAGTTCTTC.

V is TRBV7-9 and J is TRBJ2-2, with D hard to call. Germline assignment: CDR1 SEHNR and CDR2 FQNEAQ (reference sequence). Trimming removed 0 bases from V and 1 base from J, with 12 bases in between. CDR3 length: 17 amino acids. CDR3 amino acids: CASSLALMTENTGELFF. Here the CDR3 DNA reads TGTGCCAGCAGCTTAGCGCTGATGACCGAGAACACCGGGGAGCTGTTTTTT.

A remark on this clonotype: The CDR3 ends on some other residue instead of the conserved phenylalanine or tryptophan, so this is likely a read error. V is TRBV20-1 and J is TRBJ2-1, with TRBD2 matching 8 bases. Germline trimming cut 0 bases from V and 0 bases from J; bases unmatched to any gene: 4. The germline V gene encodes CDR1 DFQATT and CDR2 SNEGSKA (reference sequence). This CDR3 has 16 amino acids. The CDR3 nucleotides are TGCAGTGCTAGAGATTCAAGCGGGAGCTCCTACAATGAGCAGTTCCTC. It yields the protein CSARDSSGSSYNEQFL.

The chain recombines TRBV2 with TRBJ2-2; 11 nucleotides align to TRBD1. Trimming took 3 bases from V and 0 from J; bases not matched to a gene: 6. The CDR3 spans 18 residues. Looked up from germline, CDR1 is SNHLY and CDR2 is FYNNEI. The CDR3 here is CASSDRGQGVPNTGELFF. In DNA form, the CDR3 reads TGTGCCAGCAGTGACAGGGGACAGGGGGTACCGAACACCGGGGAGCTGTTTTTT. Full variable domain (missing parts from reference TRBV2 and TRBJ2-2): EPEVTQTPSHQVTQMGQEVILRCVPISNHLYFYWYRQILGQKVEFLVSFYNNEISEKSEIFDDQFSVERPDGSNFTLKIRSTKLEDSAMYFCASSDRGQGVPNTGELFFGEGSRLTVL.

The genes are TRBV5-8 and TRBJ2-2; D may be TRBD1 (5 bases). V gave up 4 bases and J gave up 0 bases, with 13 bases separating them. The CDR3 is 16 amino acids. Germline V gene lookup returns CDR1 SGHTS and CDR2 YDEGEE. CDR3 nucleotides: TGTGCCAGCAGCCGACCAGGGCTGGCGAACACCGGGGAGCTGTTTTTT. Translation: CASSRPGLANTGELFF.

This chain links TRBV2 with TRBJ1-2; D is undetermined. CDR1 is SNHLY, CDR2 FYNNEI, per germline. V was clipped by 4 bases and J by 4 bases, with 7 bases between them. The CDR3 runs 12 residues. CDR3 coding DNA: TGTGCCAGCAGTGTACTAGGCTATGGCTACACCTTC. Translation: CASSVLGYGYTF. Combining the CDR3 with reference TRBV2 and TRBJ1-2 gives the whole variable domain EPEVTQTPSHQVTQMGQEVILRCVPISNHLYFYWYRQILGQKVEFLVSFYNNEISEKSEIFDDQFSVERPDGSNFTLKIRSTKLEDSAMYFCASSVLGYGYTFGSGTRLTVV.

The rearrangement uses TRBV7-6 and TRBJ2-5; no clear D. This CDR3 is built from 13 residues. V was shortened by 4 bases and J by 7 bases, with 13 bases between the two germline ends. Germline V lookup: CDR1 SGHVS, CDR2 FNYEAQ. The CDR3 DNA reads as TGTGCCAGCAGCTCCCCGATGGAAGGGACCCAGTACTTC. Its translation: CASSSPMEGTQYF.